This TCR beta chain came from a study of CD8 T cells in ankylosing spondylitis. Each CDR3 protein gets one entry after TCRdb re-called the 5' RACE reads with MiXCR. This table holds 250,000 to 400,000 distinct CDR3 sequences, more than 9% found once. This clonotype showed up many times. This TCR was recovered from a female donor with ankylosing spondylitis or in good health (not recorded which). Sample: blood, either unsorted or a sorted T cell fraction (not recorded which).

The CDR3 region is CASSEVLNSPLHF. CDR3 DNA: TGTGCCAGCAGTGAAGTCCTCAATTCACCCCTCCACTTT. The V and J genes are TRBV2 and TRBJ1-6; no clear D gene. The germline V gene has CDR1 SNHLY and CDR2 FYNNEI. This CDR3 comprises 13 residues. Trimming took 1 base from V and 7 from J, leaving 5 bases between them.